Following are 3 T cell receptor beta chains from one sample sequenced in a study of glioma-infiltrating T cells after dendritic cell vaccination. Assay: immunoSEQ multiplex PCR; the TCRdb copy retains only in-frame clones and omits some. The sample holds some 30,000 clones, more than 85% seen once. The input for sequencing was blood, taken before dendritic cell vaccination. These receptors were taken from a human donor with glioblastoma.

The chain employs TRBV7-6 and TRBJ1-2; D unresolved. The length of the CDR3 is 17 residues. CDR1 SGHVS and CDR2 FNYEAQ come from the germline V gene. V was trimmed by 0 bases and J by 0 bases, leaving 14 bases between them. This CDR3 is CASSLAQAQATNYGYTF. CDR3 nucleotides: TGTGCCAGCAGCTTAGCCCAAGCCCAGGCAACTAACTATGGCTACACCTTC. Full variable domain (missing parts from reference TRBV7-6 and TRBJ1-2): GAGVSQSPRYKVTKRGQDVALRCDPISGHVSLYWYRQALGQGPEFLTYFNYEAQQDKSGLPNDRFSAERPEGSISTLTIQRTEQRDSAMYRCASSLAQAQATNYGYTFGSGTRLTVV.

This rearrangement joins TRBV10-1 to TRBJ1-1; D remains unclear. Germline V gene sequence: CDR1 WNHNN, CDR2 SYGVQD (reference sequence). V shed 6 bases and J shed 1 base, with 15 bases lying between them. CDR3 length: 15 amino acids. The CDR3 region has the DNA TGCGCCAGCAGCCAGGACGGGGAATGGAACACTGAAGCTTTCTTT. It yields the protein CASSQDGEWNTEAFF.

The V and J genes are TRBV5-6 and TRBJ1-4, with D maybe TRBD1 (5 bases). V lost 4 bases and J 7 bases, leaving 20 bases between the germline ends. Per the germline V gene, CDR1 is SGHDT and CDR2 is YYEEEE. The CDR3 extends over 16 amino acids. The CDR3 protein is CASSRGAVGGGEKLFF. The CDR3 DNA reads as TGTGCCAGCAGCCGTGGGGCGGTCGGGGGTGGTGAAAAACTGTTTTTT.